This T cell receptor beta chain was identified in a study of cytomegalovirus exposure and HLA in healthy donors. General study points: Per published accounts, TCR beta sequences correctly predicted the HLA-A and HLA-B alleles of most subjects.

In its sample, this clone was seen a few times. As yet, its antigen is unknown. PCR amplification relied on 60 Vbeta primers (plus 13 Jbeta primers). Sequencing was performed with immunoSEQ multiplex PCR; in TCRdb, only in-frame clones are kept and a portion is missing. The sample shows under 90,000 clones, approximately 80% of them seen only once. Those who donated were healthy bone marrow donors. The sample was PBMCs. This receptor was obtained from a man in his forties in good health and CMV-seronegative.

The CDR3 is CASRTESWNQPQHF. The CDR3 region has the DNA TGTGCCAGCAGGACGGAGAGTTGGAATCAGCCCCAGCATTTT. The rearrangement links TRBV6-6 to TRBJ1-5; D remains ambiguous. V lost 6 bases and J 4 bases, leaving 13 bases between the germline ends. From germline, CDR1 is MNHNY and CDR2 SVGAGI (reference sequence). CDR3 length: 14 amino acids.